This T cell receptor beta chain was sequenced during a study of neurological immune-mediated disorders. This clonotype came up many times. Its cognate antigen is unknown. Synthesis of cDNA used 5'RACE (with 10-nucleotide random UMIs). A single run covered 15-18 subjects with over 190 million TCR-beta sequences. TCRdb ran MiXCR on the 5' RACE reads and lists one entry per CDR3 protein. The top ten hold approximately 15% of the sample, which has roughly 45,000 distinct CDR3 sequences, approximately 2.8% seen once. Overall study findings and caveats: The repertoires of 18 of 34 multiple sclerosis patients fell into one related-CDR3 cluster (a possible signature) under phylogenetic grouping. In HTLV-1-associated myelopathy, TCR clonal expansion was greatest, whereas multiple sclerosis had the least, falling below healthy controls.

Germline assignment: CDR1 SGHTA and CDR2 FQGNSA. The CDR3 runs to 15 residues. Trimming removed 2 bases at V and 8 bases at J, with 18 bases between. Material for sequencing was PBMCs. The receptor was derived from a woman in her forties or fifties with multiple sclerosis. The chain uses TRBV7-2 and TRBJ1-2; D is possibly TRBD1 (6 bases). The CDR3 nucleotides are TGTGCCAGCAGCTTACCCAGGGGTCGCGGTGAGGGCTACACCTTC. Translation: CASSLPRGRGEGYTF.